The rows below give T cell receptor beta chains drawn from one sample of a study of PD-1 blockade in classical Hodgkin lymphoma. TCRdb's table, derived via immunoSEQ multiplex PCR, lists solely in-frame clones and lacks some. The table includes 64,000 or so clones, roughly nine tenths detected once. The sample consisted of peripheral blood mononuclear cells (PBMCs), taken before the fourth cycle of nivolumab. The receptors come from a human donor with classical Hodgkin lymphoma. Both conserved end residues are part of each CDR3. The D gene is left open where the match is weak. The listing skips clone size in some rows; elsewhere it reads once, few, many or a size class.

V gene,D gene,clone size,CDR3 length,J gene,CDR3 DNA,CDR3 protein
TRBV7-9,-,-,14,TRBJ2-2,TGTGCCAGCCAAGGTCACCCATTGGCGGGGGAGCTGTTTTTT,CASQGHPLAGELFF
TRBV15,-,-,13,TRBJ1-5,TGTGCCACCAGAAACCTTATTGGGGAACCCCAGCATTTT,CATRNLIGEPQHF
TRBV15,TRBD2,-,15,TRBJ2-1,TGTGCCACCAGCAGAGCGGGGGGGGCCTACAATGAGCAGTTCTTC,CATSRAGGAYNEQFF
TRBV7-8,TRBD2,-,13,TRBJ2-1,TGTGCCAGCAGCCACACCCTAGCGGGAGGTCAGTTCTTC,CASSHTLAGGQFF
TRBV2,-,-,12,TRBJ2-7,TGTGCCAGCAGTGATTGGGGTCGGGAGCAGTACTTC,CASSDWGREQYF
TRBV5-1,TRBD1,-,16,TRBJ2-1,TGCGCCAGCAGCTTCCGGGACAGGGGCCGCGGGGATGAGCAGTTCTTC,CASSFRDRGRGDEQFF
TRBV5-1,TRBD1,-,16,TRBJ2-5,TGCGCCAGCAGCTTGGCCCCGGGACAGGGGTCGGAGACCCAGTACTTC,CASSLAPGQGSETQYF
TRBV29-1,TRBD2,-,16,TRBJ2-3,TGCAGCGTGGGAGGGACTAGCGGCCAAAGCACAGATACGCAGTATTTT,CSVGGTSGQSTDTQYF
TRBV19,-,-,13,TRBJ2-2,TGTGCCAGTATGGGAAGAGGCACCGGGGAGCTGTTTTTT,CASMGRGTGELFF
TRBV18,-,-,14,TRBJ2-1,TGTGCCAGCTCACCAAACGGGTTAGGCAATGAGCAGTTCTTC,CASSPNGLGNEQFF
TRBV5-4,-,-,16,TRBJ2-7,TGTGCCAGCAGCTTGGCCGGGGACACCCGGACTCCCGAGCAGTACTTC,CASSLAGDTRTPEQYF
TRBV6-1,-,-,13,TRBJ1-1,TGTGCCAGCAGTGGATTCTTGAAGACTGAAGCTTTCTTT,CASSGFLKTEAFF
TRBV7-8,-,-,11,TRBJ2-3,TGTGCCAGCAGCGACCGGGGAACGCAGTATTTT,CASSDRGTQYF
TRBV28,-,-,16,TRBJ2-7,TGTGCCAGCAGTGGGCAGGGGGGCCCTCTCGGACACGAGCAGTACTTC,CASSGQGGPLGHEQYF
TRBV6-5,-,-,14,TRBJ1-1,TGTGCCAGCAGTTACGGCAGGGTGAACACTGAAGCTTTCTTT,CASSYGRVNTEAFF
TRBV27,-,-,15,TRBJ1-1,TGTGCCAGCACCTACTCTGGGGTTATGAACACTGAAGCTTTCTTT,CASTYSGVMNTEAFF
TRBV20-1,TRBD2,once,10,TRBJ2-3,TGCAGTGCAACCGGGACTAGCAAGTATTTT,CSATGTSKYF
TRBV7-8,-,-,14,TRBJ2-1,TGTGCCAGCAGCTCCCGCCATTGGGACAATGAGCAGTTCTTC,CASSSRHWDNEQFF
TRBV5-5,-,-,15,TRBJ2-7,TGTGCCAGCAGCTTGGCCAGGACGACTACCTACGAGCAGTACTTC,CASSLARTTTYEQYF
TRBV19,TRBD1,-,15,TRBJ2-7,TGTGCCAGTAGTATTACAGGGGGCGAAACTTACGAGCAGTACTTC,CASSITGGETYEQYF
TRBV7-3,TRBD2,-,17,TRBJ2-3,TGTGCCAGCAGCTTAAACGGCGGGACTAGCGGCACAGATACGCAGTATTTT,CASSLNGGTSGTDTQYF
TRBV2,-,-,14,TRBJ2-4,TGTGCCAGCAGTGAGTCTATTGCGATAAACATTCAGTACTTC,CASSESIAINIQYF
TRBV15,TRBD2,once,15,TRBJ2-3,TGTGCCACCGGCTCGGGAGCGGGGAATACAGATACGCAGTATTTT,CATGSGAGNTDTQYF
TRBV28,TRBD2,once,16,TRBJ2-1,TGTGCCAGCAGTTTGGATCCGGGACTAGCGTTGGCTGAGCAGTTCTTC,CASSLDPGLALAEQFF
TRBV28,TRBD2,-,15,TRBJ2-3,TGTGCCAGCAGTTCCCCGGTGGTAGCGGGAGATACGCAGTATTTT,CASSSPVVAGDTQYF
TRBV27,-,-,14,TRBJ2-7,TGTGCCAGCAGTTTCTCAATCAACTCCTACGAGCAGTACTTC,CASSFSINSYEQYF
TRBV28,-,-,13,TRBJ1-4,TGTGCCAGCAGTTTGGGGGGTAATGAAAAACTGTTTTTT,CASSLGGNEKLFF
TRBV19,-,-,13,TRBJ1-6,TGTGCCAGTAATTTTGGCAATAATTCACCCCTCCACTTT,CASNFGNNSPLHF
TRBV2,-,-,13,TRBJ2-7,TGTGCCAGCAGTGACCCAATCCAGTACGAGCAGTACTTC,CASSDPIQYEQYF
TRBV19,-,few,13,TRBJ1-4,TGTGCCAGTAGTATACTGGGTAATGAAAAACTGTTTTTT,CASSILGNEKLFF
TRBV2,TRBD2,-,17,TRBJ2-3,TGTGCCAGCAGTGGGGTTAGCGGGGGGGCGTGGGAAGATACGCAGTATTTT,CASSGVSGGAWEDTQYF
TRBV15,-,-,14,TRBJ2-1,TGTGCCACCAGCAATGGGAGAGAGTACGATGAGCAGTTCTTC,CATSNGREYDEQFF
TRBV27,TRBD2,-,14,TRBJ2-5,TGTGCCAGCAGCCCGGGACTAGCGATAGAGACCCAGTACTTC,CASSPGLAIETQYF
TRBV4-1,TRBD2,-,16,TRBJ2-3,TGCGCCAGCAGATCGGGGCCCCTAGCGGTGAGGGATACGCAGTATTTT,CASRSGPLAVRDTQYF
TRBV25-1,-,once,12,TRBJ1-2,TGTGCCAGCTCAGCCCCTTCCTATGGCTACACCTTC,CASSAPSYGYTF
TRBV27,TRBD2,-,14,TRBJ2-1,TGTGCCAGCAGACGCGGGAGTCGAGGCAATGAGCAGTTCTTC,CASRRGSRGNEQFF
TRBV11-2,-,-,13,TRBJ2-7,TGTGCCAGCAGCACAGGCTTTAACTACGAGCAGTACTTC,CASSTGFNYEQYF
TRBV4-1,-,-,16,TRBJ1-4,TGCGCCAGCAGCCAGCGTGGGGGGGAAACTAATGAAAAACTGTTTTTT,CASSQRGGETNEKLFF
TRBV19,-,-,19,TRBJ2-1,TGTGCCAGTACGCCCCGAATCCAGGGGCATTGGAGGTCCTACAATGAGCAGTTCTTC,CASTPRIQGHWRSYNEQFF
TRBV10-3,TRBD2,few,16,TRBJ2-2,TGTGCCATCAGTCCTAGGGGACTAGCGGGAGACGGGGAGCTGTTTTTT,CAISPRGLAGDGELFF
TRBV4-2,-,-,12,TRBJ2-7,TGTGCCAGCAGCCAAGCAGGCGTCGAGCAGTACTTC,CASSQAGVEQYF
TRBV14,-,-,13,TRBJ1-2,TGTGCCAGCAGCCCACCAGACAACTATGGCTACACCTTC,CASSPPDNYGYTF
TRBV7-9,-,-,12,TRBJ2-7,TGTGCCAGTTCAGGGATCGACTACGAGCAGTACTTC,CASSGIDYEQYF
TRBV7-6,-,-,11,TRBJ2-5,TGTGCCAGCGGTAGGGCGCAGACCCAGTACTTC,CASGRAQTQYF
TRBV5-8,TRBD1,-,14,TRBJ1-4,TGTGCCAGCAGCCCGACAGGGGGCAATGAAAAACTGTTTTTT,CASSPTGGNEKLFF
TRBV5-4,-,-,15,TRBJ2-6,TGTGCCAGCGGAAAAGTAGCCGGTGGGGCCAACGTCCTGACTTTC,CASGKVAGGANVLTF